These T cell receptor beta chains were read from a single sample in a study of metastatic and nonmetastatic thyroid tumors. TCRdb reanalyzed the PCR reads via MiXCR. The sample lists approximately 35,000 clones; 35% were seen once. The sequencing sample was made of tumor tissue. Receptor source: a female donor with papillary thyroid cancer or a benign thyroid nodule (not recorded which). Some clones in this sample may be carry-over from other donors' samples. Each CDR3 is given with its conserved first and last residue.

V	J	CDR3
TRBV20-1	TRBJ2-5	CSARKRQETQYF
TRBV6-1	TRBJ2-1	CATSGLFHDNEQFF
TRBV27	TRBJ2-6	CASSLYPPTGKHSSGANVLTF
TRBV29-1	TRBJ2-7	CSVSGTSRYEQYF
TRBV20-1	TRBJ1-2	CSIGLGNGYTF
TRBV19	TRBJ1-2	CASSIEDEFYGYTF
TRBV11-2	TRBJ2-1	CASSLVPGLNSYNEQFF
TRBV24-1	TRBJ2-1	CATSANPDRDNEQFF
TRBV5-1	TRBJ1-1	CASSTGQPNTEAFF
TRBV28	TRBJ1-2	CASSLAGGYGYTF
TRBV28	TRBJ2-3	CASSSGTDTQYF
TRBV20-1	TRBJ2-3	CSAMGRGSTDTQYF
TRBV9	TRBJ2-3	CASSVLARDTDTQYF
TRBV20-1	TRBJ2-1	CSAKDGRSTYNEQFF
TRBV5-1	TRBJ2-7	CASSPPDRGYEQYF
TRBV30	TRBJ1-6	CAWSENNTPLHF
TRBV20-1	TRBJ2-3	CSASRDSQTDTQYF
TRBV20-1	TRBJ1-5	CSAVQVVSNQPQHF
TRBV6-1	TRBJ1-6	CASSQTVNSPLHF
TRBV20-1	TRBJ2-7	CSARDLKSYEQYF
TRBV6-1	TRBJ2-2	CASKRVTNTGELFF
TRBV28	TRBJ2-7	CASSLPGQGAYEQYF
TRBV6-2/TRBV6-3	TRBJ2-3	CASREGLAGDTDTQYF
TRBV6-2/TRBV6-3	TRBJ1-2	CASKKIGIHGYTF
TRBV7-2	TRBJ1-6	CASSLGQDLGPLHF
TRBV30	TRBJ1-2	CAWSDWTGASGGYTF
TRBV20-1	TRBJ1-1	CSARDLALNTEAFF
TRBV7-2	TRBJ2-7	CASSPGPYYEQYF
TRBV20-1	TRBJ1-5	CSADTGDREAGNQPQHF
TRBV20-1	TRBJ2-5	CSATALGGYATWETQYF
TRBV11-2	TRBJ2-1	CASSLVLGTHNEQFF
TRBV2	TRBJ1-5	CASSPWGMSNQPQHF
TRBV12-3/TRBV12-4	TRBJ1-1	CASSLETGYTEAFF
TRBV6-1	TRBJ1-4	CASSTDRERLFF
TRBV6-1	TRBJ1-2	CASRTGFNYGYTF
TRBV6-4	TRBJ2-1	CASSPVGGDNEQFF
TRBV30	TRBJ1-2	CAWSPTGGNGYTF
TRBV20-1	TRBJ1-2	CSARVPGGRAGYGYTF
TRBV7-2	TRBJ1-2	CASSLVPAGEDYGYTF
TRBV15	TRBJ1-1	CDTNPWIPGQINTEAFF